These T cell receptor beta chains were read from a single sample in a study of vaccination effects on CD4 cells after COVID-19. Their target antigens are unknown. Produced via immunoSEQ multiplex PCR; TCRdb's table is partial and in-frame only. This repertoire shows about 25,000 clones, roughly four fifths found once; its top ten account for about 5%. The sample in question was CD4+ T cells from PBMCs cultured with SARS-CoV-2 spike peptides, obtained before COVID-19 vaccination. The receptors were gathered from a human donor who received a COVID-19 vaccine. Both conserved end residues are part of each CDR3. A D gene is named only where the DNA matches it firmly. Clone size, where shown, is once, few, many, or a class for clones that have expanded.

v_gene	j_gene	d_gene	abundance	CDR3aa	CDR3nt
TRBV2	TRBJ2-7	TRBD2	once	CASREGLAGYEQYF	TGTGCCAGCAGGGAGGGACTAGCGGGGTACGAGCAGTACTTC
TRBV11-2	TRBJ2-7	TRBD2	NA	CASSGQLAGVHEQYF	TGTGCCAGCAGCGGACAACTAGCGGGAGTCCACGAGCAGTACTTC
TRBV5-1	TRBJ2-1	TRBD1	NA	CASGRQGTGSYNEQFF	TGCGCCAGTGGGAGACAGGGAACGGGCTCCTACAATGAGCAGTTCTTC
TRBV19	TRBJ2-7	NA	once	CASSNRGEQYF	TGTGCCAGTAGTAATCGGGGGGAGCAGTACTTC
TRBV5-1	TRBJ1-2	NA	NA	CASSEGGNSGYTF	TGCGCCAGCAGTGAGGGGGGAAATAGCGGCTACACCTTC
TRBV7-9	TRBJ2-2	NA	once	CASSLEVSQGLTGELFF	TGTGCCAGCAGCTTAGAGGTTAGCCAGGGGCTGACCGGGGAGCTGTTTTTT
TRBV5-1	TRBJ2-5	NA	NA	CASSKKQGGGETQYF	TGCGCCAGCAGCAAAAAACAGGGGGGAGGGGAGACCCAGTACTTC
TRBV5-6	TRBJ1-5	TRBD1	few	CASSLGQGFRGNQPQHF	TGTGCCAGCAGCTTGGGACAGGGGTTTCGGGGCAATCAGCCCCAGCATTTT
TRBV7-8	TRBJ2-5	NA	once	CASSLALGQETQYF	TGTGCCAGCAGCTTAGCGCTAGGACAAGAGACCCAGTACTTC
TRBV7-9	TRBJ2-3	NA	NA	CASSRGATDTQYF	TGTGCCAGCAGCCGGGGGGCCACAGATACGCAGTATTTT
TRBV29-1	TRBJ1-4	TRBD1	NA	CSGQTGAAEKLFF	TGCAGCGGTCAGACAGGGGCGGCTGAAAAACTGTTTTTT
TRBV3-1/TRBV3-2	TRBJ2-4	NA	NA	CASSQERTGRNIQYF	TGTGCCAGCAGCCAAGAAAGAACAGGGAGAAACATTCAGTACTTC
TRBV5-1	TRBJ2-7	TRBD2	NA	CASSPTSDSYEQYF	TGCGCCAGCAGCCCAACTAGCGACTCCTACGAGCAGTACTTC
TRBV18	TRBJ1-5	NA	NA	CASSLGGSNQPQHF	TGTGCCAGCTCATTGGGAGGCAGCAATCAGCCCCAGCATTTT
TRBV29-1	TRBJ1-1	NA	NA	CSVFGREAFF	TGCAGCGTTTTCGGGCGGGAAGCTTTCTTT
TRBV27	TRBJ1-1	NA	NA	CASSLGGNTEAFF	TGTGCCAGCAGTTTGGGGGGGAACACTGAAGCTTTCTTT
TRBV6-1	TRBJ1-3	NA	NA	CASSEPGRGGGNTIYF	TGTGCCAGCAGTGAACCCGGGAGAGGTGGTGGAAACACCATATATTTT
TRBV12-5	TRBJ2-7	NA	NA	CASAYGSEQYF	TGTGCTAGTGCCTACGGGAGTGAGCAGTACTTC
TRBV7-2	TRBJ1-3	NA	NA	CASSLRLASEGNTIYF	TGTGCCAGCAGCCTTAGGTTGGCCTCGGAAGGAAACACCATATATTTT
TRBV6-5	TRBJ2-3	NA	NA	CASSRQVSTDTQYF	TGTGCCAGCAGCAGACAGGTTAGCACAGATACGCAGTATTTT
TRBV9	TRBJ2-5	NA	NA	CASSVDSWGETQYF	TGTGCCAGCAGCGTAGACAGCTGGGGGGAGACCCAGTACTTC
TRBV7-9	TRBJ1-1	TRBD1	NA	CASSPKTGTANEAFF	TGTGCCAGCAGCCCCAAAACCGGGACAGCTAATGAAGCTTTCTTT
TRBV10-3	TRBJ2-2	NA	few	CAISDRQVINTGELFF	TGTGCCATCAGTGACAGACAGGTGATAAACACCGGGGAGCTGTTTTTT
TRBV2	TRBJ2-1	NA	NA	CASSEGGIQFF	TGTGCCAGCAGTGAAGGGGGTATCCAGTTCTTC
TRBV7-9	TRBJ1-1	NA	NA	CASSPGHRDHTEAFF	TGTGCCAGCAGCCCGGGACACCGGGATCACACTGAAGCTTTCTTT
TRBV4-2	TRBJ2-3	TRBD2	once	CASSQDRASGRDTQYF	TGTGCCAGCAGCCAAGATCGGGCTAGCGGACGAGATACGCAGTATTTT
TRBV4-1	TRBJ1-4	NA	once	CASSPLGLEQGGSREKLFF	TGCGCCAGCAGCCCCTTAGGTTTGGAGCAGGGAGGAAGTAGGGAAAAACTGTTTTTT
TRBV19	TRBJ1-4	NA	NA	CASIRGIATNEKLFF	TGTGCCAGTATTAGAGGGATTGCAACTAATGAAAAACTGTTTTTT
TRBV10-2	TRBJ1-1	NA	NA	CASTPGPANTEAFF	TGCGCCAGCACTCCGGGACCCGCAAACACTGAAGCTTTCTTT
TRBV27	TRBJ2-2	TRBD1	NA	CASTVDRENTGELFF	TGTGCCAGCACCGTGGACAGGGAGAACACCGGGGAGCTGTTTTTT
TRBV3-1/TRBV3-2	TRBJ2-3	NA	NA	CASSQPTGKFSTDTQYF	TGTGCCAGCAGCCAGCCGACAGGCAAATTCAGCACAGATACGCAGTATTTT
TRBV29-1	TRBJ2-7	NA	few	CSAPQATYEQYF	TGCAGCGCTCCACAGGCTACCTACGAGCAGTACTTC
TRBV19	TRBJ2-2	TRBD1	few	CASSSGTGVTGELFF	TGTGCCAGTAGTTCCGGGACAGGGGTCACCGGGGAGCTGTTTTTT
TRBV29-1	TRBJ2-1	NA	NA	CSVWEQAGEQFF	TGCAGCGTTTGGGAGCAGGCGGGTGAGCAGTTCTTC
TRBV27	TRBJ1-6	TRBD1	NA	CASSLLGTGVSPLHF	TGTGCCAGCAGTTTATTGGGGACAGGGGTTTCACCCCTCCACTTT
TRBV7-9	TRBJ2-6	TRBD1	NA	CASSLGTGNSGANVLTF	TGTGCCAGCAGCTTAGGGACAGGGAACTCTGGGGCCAACGTCCTGACTTTC
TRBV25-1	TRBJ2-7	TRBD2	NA	CASSDVGLAGDEQYF	TGTGCCAGCAGTGACGTGGGACTAGCGGGGGACGAGCAGTACTTC
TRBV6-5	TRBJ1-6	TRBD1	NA	CASSYGPGGESPLHF	TGTGCCAGCAGTTACGGCCCAGGGGGCGAATCACCCCTCCACTTT
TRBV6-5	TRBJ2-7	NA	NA	CASSKARERTEQYF	TGTGCCAGCAGTAAGGCCAGGGAGAGGACCGAGCAGTACTTC
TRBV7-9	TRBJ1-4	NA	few	CASSFGSLRTTSNEKLFF	TGTGCCAGCAGCTTTGGGTCCCTGAGGACTACGTCTAATGAAAAACTGTTTTTT
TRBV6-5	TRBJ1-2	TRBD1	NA	CASRTGGSYGYTF	TGTGCCAGCAGGACAGGGGGTAGCTATGGCTACACCTTC
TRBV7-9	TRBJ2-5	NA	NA	CASSKLPWGEVLGETQYF	TGTGCCAGCAGCAAACTCCCGTGGGGGGAAGTGTTAGGAGAGACCCAGTACTTC
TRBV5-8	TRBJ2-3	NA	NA	CASSLAEMDTQYF	TGTGCCAGCAGCTTGGCGGAAATGGATACGCAGTATTTT
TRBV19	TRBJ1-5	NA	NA	CASSPGSGRLLFGNQPQHF	TGTGCCAGTAGTCCTGGTTCCGGACGACTGCTATTCGGCAATCAGCCCCAGCATTTT
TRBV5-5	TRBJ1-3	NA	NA	CASSLVGQLSGNTIYF	TGTGCCAGCAGCTTGGTTGGACAGCTCTCTGGAAACACCATATATTTT
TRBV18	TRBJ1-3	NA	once	CASSPQGPGNTIYF	TGTGCCAGCTCACCCCAGGGTCCCGGAAACACCATATATTTT
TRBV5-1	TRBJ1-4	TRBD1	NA	CASSVGQGVEKLFF	TGCGCCAGCAGCGTTGGACAGGGGGTCGAAAAACTGTTTTTT
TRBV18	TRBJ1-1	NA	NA	CASSTRGMEAFF	TGTGCCAGCTCTACGAGGGGAATGGAAGCTTTCTTT
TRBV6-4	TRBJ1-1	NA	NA	CASSDSSRNTEAFF	TGTGCCAGCAGTGACTCTAGCAGGAACACTGAAGCTTTCTTT
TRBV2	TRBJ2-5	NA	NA	CASSVNRGSQETQYF	TGTGCCAGCAGTGTGAACCGGGGGAGCCAAGAGACCCAGTACTTC
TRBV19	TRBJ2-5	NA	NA	CASSIGGRGVETQYF	TGTGCCAGTAGTATAGGGGGACGAGGAGTAGAGACCCAGTACTTC
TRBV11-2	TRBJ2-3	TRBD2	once	CASSLKLAGEWGRDTQYF	TGTGCCAGCAGCTTAAAACTAGCGGGAGAGTGGGGCCGAGATACGCAGTATTTT
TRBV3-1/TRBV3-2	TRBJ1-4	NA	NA	CASTDGGKLFF	TGTGCCAGCACCGACGGGGGAAAACTGTTTTTT